This TCR beta chain was sequenced for a study of blood T cell repertoires in COVID-19. Looking at the study overall: Nucleic acid was either cDNA or gDNA, and it came from T cells, B-cell-depleted T cells, or PBMCs.

In the source study's methods: Cell counts per sample came from amplifying reference gene primers. This table comes from immunoSEQ multiplex PCR, and its TCRdb copy is limited to in-frame clones, with some not included. Clone size and V and J calls were adopted from that table, with D and trimming inferred from the DNA. The sample consists of about 210,000 clones, around 92% of them appearing once. The CDR3 has 13 amino acids. With 1 base clipped from V and 4 bases from J, the junction kept 1 base outside the gene matches. Germline V gives CDR1 SGHTS, CDR2 YDEGEE. This clonotype originated in a man aged 25-40 years with acute or convalescent COVID-19. Sample: peripheral blood. The chain joins TRBV5-8 to TRBJ1-2, with 7 bases lining up with TRBD1. The CDR3 sequence is CASSLNRGYGYTF. The CDR3 DNA is TGTGCCAGCAGCTTGAACAGGGGCTATGGCTACACCTTC.